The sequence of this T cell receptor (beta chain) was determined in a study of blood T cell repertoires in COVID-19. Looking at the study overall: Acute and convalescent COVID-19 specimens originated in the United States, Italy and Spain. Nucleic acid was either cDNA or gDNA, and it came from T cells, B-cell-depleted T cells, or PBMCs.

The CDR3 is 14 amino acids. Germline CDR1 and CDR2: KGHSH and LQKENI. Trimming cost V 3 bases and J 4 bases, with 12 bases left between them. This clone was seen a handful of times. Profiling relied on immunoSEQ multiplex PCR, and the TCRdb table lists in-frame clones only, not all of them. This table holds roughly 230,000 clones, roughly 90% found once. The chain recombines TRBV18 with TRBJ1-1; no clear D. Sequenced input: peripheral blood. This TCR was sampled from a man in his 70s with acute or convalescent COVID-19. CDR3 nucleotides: TGTGCCAGCTCACCTGTGGAGGGAAGCACTGAAGCTTTCTTT. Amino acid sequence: CASSPVEGSTEAFF. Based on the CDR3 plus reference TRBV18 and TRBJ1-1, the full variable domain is NAGVMQNPRHLVRRRGQEARLRCSPMKGHSHVYWYRQLPEEGLKFMVYLQKENIIDESGMPKERFSAEFPKEGPSILRIQQVVRGDSAAYFCASSPVEGSTEAFFGQGTRLTVV.